Sequencing of this TCR beta chain was carried out in a study of Ad26.COV2.S vaccination and SARS-CoV-2 variants (dated by TCRdb to the early 2020s). About the study as a whole: Vaccine-arm donors were drawn from COV1001, a multicentre, randomized, double-blind, placebo-controlled phase I-IIa trial of Ad26.COV2.S in healthy adults. Ad26.COV2.S was given intramuscularly at 5x10^10 or 1x10^11 viral particles, as a single shot or as two shots 56 days apart. TCRbeta repertoire sequencing was used to assess the specificity and breadth of SARS-CoV-2-reactive T cell receptors after Ad26.COV2.S vaccination. The TCR-sequenced set comprised around 32 samples: some 20 Ad26.COV2.S vaccine recipients, 5 placebo recipients and 8 SARS-CoV-2 convalescent individuals. Trial participants were randomized into five groups of five: low-dose or high-dose Ad26.COV2.S given once or twice, or placebo on both occasions. Investigators did not know the trial group allocation while performing experiments and assessing outcomes.

Trimmed from V: 6 bases; trimmed from J: 1 base; junction bases lacking a gene match: 6. From its cysteine to its phenylalanine, the CDR3 spans 16 amino acids. The sequence is cut down to CDR3 DNA, 48 bases in frame from base 1. CDR1 MNHEY and CDR2 SVGEGT are derived from the germline V gene. Notes on this clone: Its antigen remains undetermined. No much larger clonotype is one base removed from it; base qualities were not supplied.

What this sample's treatment or condition label stands for: roughly 18 received Ad26.COV2.S at low or high dose, single or two shots; 5 received placebo; per-sample allocation not given. Repertoires of vaccine and placebo recipients were sequenced from samples collected on day 63 after the first injection. Between 29 July and 7 August 2020, Cohort 1b enrolled 25 adults aged 18-55 years at one site in Boston, USA. Ad26.COV2.S was a replication-incompetent adenovirus type 26 vector that expressed a prefusion-stabilized SARS-CoV-2 spike protein derived from the original Wuhan strain. Study-level results and caveats: Comparing responses between vaccine doses or regimens was not something the study was powered to do. After vaccination, spike-specific CD8+ and CD4+ T cell responses were reported to show substantial breadth. According to the authors, total T cell responses may have been underestimated by the TCR breadth and depth analyses. Compared with placebo recipients, Ad26.COV2.S recipients showed higher spike-specific TCR breadth (P = 0.0014). Comparable non-spike TCR breadth was observed between vaccine and placebo recipients, consistent with only spike being contained in the vaccine.

TCRbeta CDR3 regions were sequenced with the immunoSEQ Assay. After extraction, genomic DNA underwent amplification by bias-controlled multiplex PCR, followed by high-throughput sequencing. The study's own analysis went as follows. Collapsing and filtering of sequences were performed to quantify the absolute abundance of each unique TCRbeta CDR3 region. T cell fraction was estimated by normalizing TCRbeta template counts to usable DNA, with usable DNA measured through amplification of reference genes found in all nucleated cells. Repertoire TCRs were annotated as SARS-CoV-2-specific when V gene, CDR3 amino acid sequence and J gene were exactly matched to a known reactive TCR set. The reference SARS-CoV-2 TCR set came from MIRA and was filtered for enrichment in COVID-19-positive ImmuneCODE repertoires, removing public or cross-reactive TCRs. Based on the MIRA antigens, annotated TCRs were further analysed at the level of specific ORF or position within ORF. Depth was the summed frequency of annotated unique rearrangements, while breadth was defined as annotated unique rearrangements over total unique productive rearrangements. Two-sided Wilcoxon rank-sum tests were used to compare TCR breadth between groups. Entries here come from immuneACCESS through TCRdb and include only in-frame sequences with V and J called. Some clones fail to appear in such tables; in the studies checked, an unresolved V gene covers under half of the shortfall, and the cause of the remainder is unknown. That table is the source of V, J and clone size, and D and trimming were worked out from the DNA. Counted in this sample were hundreds of thousands of clones; about 85% of them appeared once. The ten largest clones represent 3.3% of the sample.

The chain is assembled from TRBV6-2 or TRBV6-3 and TRBJ1-6, and 7 junctional nucleotides match TRBD1. The source was peripheral blood, collected in a trial of Ad26.COV2.S vaccine versus placebo. The TCR sequence derives from a person between 18 and 60 years old who received the Ad26.COV2.S COVID-19 vaccine or a placebo. CDR3 reads: CASSTDRDSYNSPLHF. The nucleotides read TGTGCCAGCAGCACCGACAGGGATTCCTATAATTCACCCCTCCACTTT.